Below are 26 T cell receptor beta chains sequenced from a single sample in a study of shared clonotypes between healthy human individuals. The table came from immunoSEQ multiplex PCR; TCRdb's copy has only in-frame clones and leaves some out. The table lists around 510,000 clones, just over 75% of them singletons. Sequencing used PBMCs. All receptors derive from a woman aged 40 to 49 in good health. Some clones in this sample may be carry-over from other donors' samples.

Here the CDR3 reads CASSPRTSSEQYF. Here the CDR3 DNA reads TGTGCCAGCTCACCGAGAACTAGCAGCGAGCAGTACTTC. The chain has TRBV18 and TRBJ2-7; the D gene is possibly TRBD2 (6 bases). The germline V and J ends were trimmed by 3 bases and 6 bases, with 12 bases remaining between them. The CDR3 spans 13 residues. Germline CDR1 reads KGHSH; CDR2 reads LQKENI.

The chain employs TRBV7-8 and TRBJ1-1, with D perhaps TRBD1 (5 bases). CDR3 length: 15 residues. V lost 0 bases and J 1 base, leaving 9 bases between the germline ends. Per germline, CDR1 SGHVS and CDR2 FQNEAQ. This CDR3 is CASSLARAPNTEAFF. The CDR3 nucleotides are TGTGCCAGCAGCTTAGCCAGGGCCCCGAACACTGAAGCTTTCTTT.

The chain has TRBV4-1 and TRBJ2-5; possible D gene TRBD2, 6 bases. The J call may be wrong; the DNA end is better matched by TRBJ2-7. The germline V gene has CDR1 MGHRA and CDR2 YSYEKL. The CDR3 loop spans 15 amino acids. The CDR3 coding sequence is TGCGCCAGCAGCCAAGAGGGGACGGGGGTCTACGAGCAGTACTTC. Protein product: CASSQEGTGVYEQYF.

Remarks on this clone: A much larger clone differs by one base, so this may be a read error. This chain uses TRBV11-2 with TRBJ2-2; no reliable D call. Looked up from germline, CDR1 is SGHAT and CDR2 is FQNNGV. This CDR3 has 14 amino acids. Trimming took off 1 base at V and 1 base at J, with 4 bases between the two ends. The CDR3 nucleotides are TGTGCCAGCAGCTTAGGACAGAACACCGGGGAGCTGTTTTTT. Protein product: CASSLGQNTGELFF.

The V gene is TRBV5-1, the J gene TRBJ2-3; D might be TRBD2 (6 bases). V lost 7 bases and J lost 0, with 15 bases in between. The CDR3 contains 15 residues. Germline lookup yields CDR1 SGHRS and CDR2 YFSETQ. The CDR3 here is CASAPNSGSTDTQYF. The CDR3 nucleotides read TGCGCCAGCGCCCCTAATAGCGGAAGCACAGATACGCAGTATTTT. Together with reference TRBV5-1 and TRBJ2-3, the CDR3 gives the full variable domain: KAGVTQTPRYLIKTRGQQVTLSCSPISGHRSVSWYQQTPGQGLQFLFEYFSETQRNKGNFPGRFSGRQFSNSRSEMNVSTLELGDSALYLCASAPNSGSTDTQYFGPGTRLTVL.

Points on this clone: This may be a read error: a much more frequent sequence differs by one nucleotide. CDR3 nucleotide sequence: TGTGCCAGCAGCTCTAGCGGGAGAACCTACAATGAGCAGTTCTTC. Its protein product is CASSSSGRTYNEQFF. This sequence joins TRBV11-2 and TRBJ2-1; 10 positions agree with TRBD2. V lost 4 bases and J lost 2; bases outside the gene matches: 2. The CDR3 contains 15 residues. Germline loops: CDR1 SGHAT, CDR2 FQNNGV.

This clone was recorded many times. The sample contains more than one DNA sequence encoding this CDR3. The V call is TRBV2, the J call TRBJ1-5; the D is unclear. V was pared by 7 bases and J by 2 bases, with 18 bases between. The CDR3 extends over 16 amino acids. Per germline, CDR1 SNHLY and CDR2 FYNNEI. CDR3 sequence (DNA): TGTGCCAGCACCCGGGCCACTTCTCGTGGCAATCAGCCCCAGCATTTT. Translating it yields CASTRATSRGNQPQHF.

This chain's CDR3 is CASLKEANTEAFF. CDR3 nucleotide sequence: TGTGCCAGCTTGAAGGAGGCGAACACTGAAGCTTTCTTT. The chain recombines TRBV2 with TRBJ1-1; unclear D gene. The germline V and J ends were trimmed by 8 bases and 1 base, with 11 bases remaining between them. The germline V gene has CDR1 SNHLY and CDR2 FYNNEI. This CDR3 has 13 amino acids. Full variable domain (rest looked up from reference TRBV2 and TRBJ1-1): EPEVTQTPSHQVTQMGQEVILRCVPISNHLYFYWYRQILGQKVEFLVSFYNNEISEKSEIFDDQFSVERPDGSNFTLKIRSTKLEDSAMYFCASLKEANTEAFFGQGTRLTVV.

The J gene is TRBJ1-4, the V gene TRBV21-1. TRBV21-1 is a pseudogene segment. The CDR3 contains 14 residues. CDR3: CANLGTLVNEKLFF. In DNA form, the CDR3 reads TGTGCCAACTTAGGCACGTTAGTTAATGAAAAACTGTTTTTT.

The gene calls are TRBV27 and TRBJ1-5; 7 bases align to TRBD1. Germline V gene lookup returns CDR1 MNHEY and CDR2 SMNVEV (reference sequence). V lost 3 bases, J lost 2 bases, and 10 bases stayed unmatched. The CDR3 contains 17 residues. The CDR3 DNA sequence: TGTGCCAGCAGTTTTCGGGCAGGGGGGATTGGCAATCAGCCCCAGCATTTT. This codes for CASSFRAGGIGNQPQHF.

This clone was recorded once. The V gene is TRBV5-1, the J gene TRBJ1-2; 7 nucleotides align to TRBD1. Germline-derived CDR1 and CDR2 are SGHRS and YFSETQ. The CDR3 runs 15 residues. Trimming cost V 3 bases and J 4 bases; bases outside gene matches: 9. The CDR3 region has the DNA TGCGCCAGCAGCTCTCTACCAAACAGGGGCTATGGCTACACCTTC. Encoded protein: CASSSLPNRGYGYTF.

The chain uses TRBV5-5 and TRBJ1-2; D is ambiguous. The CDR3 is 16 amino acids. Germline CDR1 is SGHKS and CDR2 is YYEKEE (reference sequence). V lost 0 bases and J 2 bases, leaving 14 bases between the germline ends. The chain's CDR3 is CASSLAAGVVNYGYTF. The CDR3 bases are TGTGCCAGCAGCTTGGCGGCCGGGGTCGTGAACTATGGCTACACCTTC.

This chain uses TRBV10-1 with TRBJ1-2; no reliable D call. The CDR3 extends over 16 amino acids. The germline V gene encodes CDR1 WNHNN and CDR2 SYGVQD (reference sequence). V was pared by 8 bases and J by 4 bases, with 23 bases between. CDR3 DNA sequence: TGCGCCAGCCGTGGAGGTGTAGCCAGCCTGGGCTATGGCTACACCTTC. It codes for CASRGGVASLGYGYTF.

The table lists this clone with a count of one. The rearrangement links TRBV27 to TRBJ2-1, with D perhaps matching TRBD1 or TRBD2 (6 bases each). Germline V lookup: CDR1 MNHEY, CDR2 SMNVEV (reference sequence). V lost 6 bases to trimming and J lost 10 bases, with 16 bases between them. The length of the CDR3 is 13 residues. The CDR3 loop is CASSAMIGGEQFF. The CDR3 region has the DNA TGTGCCAGCAGCGCCATGATAGGGGGGGAGCAGTTCTTC.

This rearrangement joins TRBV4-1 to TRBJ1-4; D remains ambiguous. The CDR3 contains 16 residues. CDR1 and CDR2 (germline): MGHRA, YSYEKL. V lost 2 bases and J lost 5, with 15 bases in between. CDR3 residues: CASSQPRNGVNEKLFF. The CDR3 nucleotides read TGCGCCAGCAGCCAACCAAGGAATGGGGTCAATGAAAAACTGTTTTTT.

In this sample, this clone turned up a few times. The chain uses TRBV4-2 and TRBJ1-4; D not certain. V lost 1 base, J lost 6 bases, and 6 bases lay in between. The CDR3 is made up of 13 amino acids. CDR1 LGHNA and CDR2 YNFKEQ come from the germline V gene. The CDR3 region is CASSQGSDEKLFF. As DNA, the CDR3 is TGTGCCAGCAGCCAAGGTTCAGATGAAAAACTGTTTTTT.

This CDR3 reads CASSLGTGPYNEQFF. The CDR3 DNA reads TGCGCCAGCAGCTTGGGGACAGGGCCCTACAATGAGCAGTTCTTC. V usage is TRBV5-1 and J usage is TRBJ2-1; the match to TRBD1 covers 8 bases. Per the germline V gene, CDR1 is SGHRS and CDR2 is YFSETQ. The CDR3 sequence is 15 residues long. The trim removed 0 bases at V and 2 bases at J, leaving 1 base unmatched.

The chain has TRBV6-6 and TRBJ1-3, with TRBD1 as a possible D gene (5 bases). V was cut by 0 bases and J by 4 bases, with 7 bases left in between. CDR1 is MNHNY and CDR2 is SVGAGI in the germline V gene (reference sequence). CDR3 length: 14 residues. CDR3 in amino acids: CASSYSRDGNTIYF. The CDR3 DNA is TGTGCCAGCAGTTACTCCCGGGACGGAAACACCATATATTTT.

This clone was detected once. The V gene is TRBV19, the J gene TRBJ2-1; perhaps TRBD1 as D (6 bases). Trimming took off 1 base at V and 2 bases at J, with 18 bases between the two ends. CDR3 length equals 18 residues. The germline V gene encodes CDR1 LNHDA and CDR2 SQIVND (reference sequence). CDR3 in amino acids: CASSIGPTGQRTYNEQFF. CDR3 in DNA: TGTGCCAGTAGTATAGGGCCTACAGGGCAAAGAACCTACAATGAGCAGTTCTTC. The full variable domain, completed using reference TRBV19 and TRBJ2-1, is DGGITQSPKYLFRKEGQNVTLSCEQNLNHDAMYWYRQDPGQGLRLIYYSQIVNDFQKGDIAEGYSVSREKKESFPLTVTSAQKNPTAFYLCASSIGPTGQRTYNEQFFGPGTRLTVL.

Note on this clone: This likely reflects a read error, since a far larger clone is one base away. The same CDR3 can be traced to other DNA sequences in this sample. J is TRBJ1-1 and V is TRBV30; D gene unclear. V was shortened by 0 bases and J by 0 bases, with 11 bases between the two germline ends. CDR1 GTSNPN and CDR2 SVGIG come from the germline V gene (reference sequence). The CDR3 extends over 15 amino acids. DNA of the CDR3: TGTGCCTGGAGTGTAGGCCCTCAGCTGAACACTGAAGCTTTCTTT. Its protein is CAWSVGPQLNTEAFF. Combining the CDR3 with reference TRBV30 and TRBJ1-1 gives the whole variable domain SQTIHQWPATLVQPVGSPLSLECTVEGTSNPNLYWYRQAAGRGLQLLFYSVGIGQISSEVPQNLSASRPQDRQFILSSKKLLLSDSGFYLCAWSVGPQLNTEAFFGQGTRLTVV.

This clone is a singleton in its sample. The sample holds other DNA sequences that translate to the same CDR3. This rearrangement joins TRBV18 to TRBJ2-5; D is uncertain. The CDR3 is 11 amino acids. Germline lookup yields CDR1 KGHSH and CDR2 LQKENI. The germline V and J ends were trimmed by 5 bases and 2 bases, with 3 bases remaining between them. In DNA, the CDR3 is TGTGCCAGCTCAGAACAAGAGACCCAGTACTTC. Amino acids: CASSEQETQYF.

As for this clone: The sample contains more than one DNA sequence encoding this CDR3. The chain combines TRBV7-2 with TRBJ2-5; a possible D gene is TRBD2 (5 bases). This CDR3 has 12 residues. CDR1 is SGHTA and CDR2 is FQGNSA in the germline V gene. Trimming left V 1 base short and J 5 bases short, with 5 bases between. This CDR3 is CASSLGRETQYF. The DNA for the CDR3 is TGTGCCAGCAGCTTAGGGAGGGAGACCCAGTACTTC.

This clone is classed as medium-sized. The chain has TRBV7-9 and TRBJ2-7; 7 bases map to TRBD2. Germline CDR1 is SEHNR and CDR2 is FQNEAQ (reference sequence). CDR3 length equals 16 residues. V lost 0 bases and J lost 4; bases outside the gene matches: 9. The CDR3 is CASSLAGGPTRYEQYF. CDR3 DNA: TGTGCCAGCAGCTTAGCGGGAGGGCCCACTAGATACGAGCAGTACTTC.

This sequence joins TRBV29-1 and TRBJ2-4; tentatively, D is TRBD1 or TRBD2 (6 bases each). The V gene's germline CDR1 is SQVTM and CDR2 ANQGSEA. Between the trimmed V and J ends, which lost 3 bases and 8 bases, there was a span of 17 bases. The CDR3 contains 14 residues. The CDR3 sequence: CSVEGGGPFHIQYF. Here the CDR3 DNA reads TGCAGCGTTGAGGGGGGCGGACCATTCCACATTCAGTACTTC.

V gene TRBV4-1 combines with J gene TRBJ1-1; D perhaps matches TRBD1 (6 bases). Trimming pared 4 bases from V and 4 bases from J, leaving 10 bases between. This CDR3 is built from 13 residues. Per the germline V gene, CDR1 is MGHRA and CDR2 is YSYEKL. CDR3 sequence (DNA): TGCGCCAGCAGCCGTCAGGGGCTCACTGAAGCTTTCTTT. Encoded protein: CASSRQGLTEAFF.

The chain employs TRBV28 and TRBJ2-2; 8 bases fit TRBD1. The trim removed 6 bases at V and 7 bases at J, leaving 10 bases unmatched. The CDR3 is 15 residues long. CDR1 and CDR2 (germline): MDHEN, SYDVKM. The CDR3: CASRFGQGFGGELFF. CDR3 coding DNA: TGTGCCAGCAGATTCGGACAGGGCTTTGGCGGGGAGCTGTTTTTT.